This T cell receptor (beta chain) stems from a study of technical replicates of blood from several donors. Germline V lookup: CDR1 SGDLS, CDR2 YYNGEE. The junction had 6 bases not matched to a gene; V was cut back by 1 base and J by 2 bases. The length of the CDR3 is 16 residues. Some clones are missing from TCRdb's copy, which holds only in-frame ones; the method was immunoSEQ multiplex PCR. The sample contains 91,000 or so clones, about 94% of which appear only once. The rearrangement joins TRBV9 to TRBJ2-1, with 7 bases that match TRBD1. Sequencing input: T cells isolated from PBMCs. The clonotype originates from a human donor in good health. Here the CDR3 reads CASSVTPGQPYNEQFF. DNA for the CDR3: TGTGCCAGCAGCGTAACACCGGGACAGCCCTACAATGAGCAGTTCTTC.